The sequence of this TCR beta chain was determined in a study of CD8 T cells in Susac syndrome. Random hexamers served to reverse transcribe roughly 0.5 to 1 ug RNA. TCRdb reanalysed the immunoSEQ multiplex PCR reads using MiXCR and keeps one entry per CDR3 protein. The sample shows roughly 160,000 distinct CDR3 sequences, around 94% of them seen only once. What was sequenced was CD4+ T cells from PBMCs. This TCR was recovered from a human donor in good health.

The CDR3 DNA reads as TGTGCCAGCACCAGGGGACTAGCGGGGGGCGAGTACGAGCAGTACTTC. Protein product: CASTRGLAGGEYEQYF. The V and J genes are TRBV5-6 and TRBJ2-7, with TRBD2 matching over 15 bases. The trim removed 6 bases at V and 4 bases at J, leaving 8 bases unmatched. CDR1 SGHDT and CDR2 YYEEEE come from the germline V gene. The CDR3 is 16 amino acids.